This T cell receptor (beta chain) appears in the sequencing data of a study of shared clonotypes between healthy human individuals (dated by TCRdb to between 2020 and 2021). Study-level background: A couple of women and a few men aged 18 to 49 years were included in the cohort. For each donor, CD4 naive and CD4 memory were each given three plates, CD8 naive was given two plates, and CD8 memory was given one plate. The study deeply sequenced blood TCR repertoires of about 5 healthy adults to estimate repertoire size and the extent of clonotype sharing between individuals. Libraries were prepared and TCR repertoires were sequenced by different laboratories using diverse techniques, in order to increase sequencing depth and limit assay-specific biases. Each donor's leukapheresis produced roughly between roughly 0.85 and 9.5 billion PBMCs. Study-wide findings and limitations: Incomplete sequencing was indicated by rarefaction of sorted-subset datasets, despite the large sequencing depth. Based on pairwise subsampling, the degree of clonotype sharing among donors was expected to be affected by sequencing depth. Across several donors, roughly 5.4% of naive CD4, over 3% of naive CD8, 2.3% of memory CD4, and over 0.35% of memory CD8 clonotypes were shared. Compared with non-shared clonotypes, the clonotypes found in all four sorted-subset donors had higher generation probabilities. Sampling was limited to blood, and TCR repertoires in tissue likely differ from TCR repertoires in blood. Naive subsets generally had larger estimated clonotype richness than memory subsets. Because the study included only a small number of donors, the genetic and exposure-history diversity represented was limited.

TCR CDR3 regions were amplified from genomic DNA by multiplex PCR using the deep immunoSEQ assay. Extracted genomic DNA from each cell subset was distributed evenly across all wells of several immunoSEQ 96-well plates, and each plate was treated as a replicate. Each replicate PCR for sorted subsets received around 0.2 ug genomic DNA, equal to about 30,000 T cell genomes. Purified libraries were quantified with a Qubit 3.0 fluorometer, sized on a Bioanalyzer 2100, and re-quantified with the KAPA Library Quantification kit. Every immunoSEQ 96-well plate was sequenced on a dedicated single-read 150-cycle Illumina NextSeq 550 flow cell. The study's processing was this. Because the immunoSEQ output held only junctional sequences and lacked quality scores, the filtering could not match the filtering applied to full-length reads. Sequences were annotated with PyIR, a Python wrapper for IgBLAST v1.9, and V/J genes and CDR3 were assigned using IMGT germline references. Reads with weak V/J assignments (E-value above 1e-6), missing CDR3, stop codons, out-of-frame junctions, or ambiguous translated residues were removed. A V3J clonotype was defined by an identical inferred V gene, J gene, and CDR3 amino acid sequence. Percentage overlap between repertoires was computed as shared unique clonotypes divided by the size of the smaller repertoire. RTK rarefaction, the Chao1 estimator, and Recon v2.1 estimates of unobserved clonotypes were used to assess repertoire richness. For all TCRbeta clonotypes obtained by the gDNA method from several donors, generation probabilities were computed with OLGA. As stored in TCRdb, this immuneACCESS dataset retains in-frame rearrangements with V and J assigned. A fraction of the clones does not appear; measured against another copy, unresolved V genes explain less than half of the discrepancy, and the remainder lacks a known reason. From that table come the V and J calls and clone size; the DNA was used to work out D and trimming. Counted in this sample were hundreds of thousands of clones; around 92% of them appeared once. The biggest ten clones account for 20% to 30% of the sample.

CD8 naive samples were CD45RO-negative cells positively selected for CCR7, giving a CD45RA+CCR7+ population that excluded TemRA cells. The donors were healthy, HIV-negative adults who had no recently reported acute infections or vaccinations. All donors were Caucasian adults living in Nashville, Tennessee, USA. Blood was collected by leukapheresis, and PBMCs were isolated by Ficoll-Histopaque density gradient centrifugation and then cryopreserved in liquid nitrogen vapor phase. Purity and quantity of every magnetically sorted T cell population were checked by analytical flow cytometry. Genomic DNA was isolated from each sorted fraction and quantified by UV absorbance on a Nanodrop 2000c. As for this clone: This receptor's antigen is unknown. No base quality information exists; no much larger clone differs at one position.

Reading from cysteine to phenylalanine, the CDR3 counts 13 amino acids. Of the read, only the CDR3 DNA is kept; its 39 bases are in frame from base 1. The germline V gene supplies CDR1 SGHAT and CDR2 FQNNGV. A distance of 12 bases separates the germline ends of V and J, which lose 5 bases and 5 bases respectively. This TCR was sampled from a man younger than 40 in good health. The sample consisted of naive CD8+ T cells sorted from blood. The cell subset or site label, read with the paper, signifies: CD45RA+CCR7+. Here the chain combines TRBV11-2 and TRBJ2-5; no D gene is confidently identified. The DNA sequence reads TGTGCCAGCAGCCCAGACCTGGGGGAGACCCAGTACTTC. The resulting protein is CASSPDLGETQYF.